This is a list of T cell receptor beta chains from one sample in a study of blood T cell repertoires in COVID-19. Assay: immunoSEQ multiplex PCR; the TCRdb copy retains only in-frame clones and omits some. The sample lists about 100,000 clones; approximately 81% were seen once. Sequences were obtained from peripheral blood. These TCRs come from a human donor in a cohort sampled during active COVID-19. The CDR3 runs from the conserved cysteine through the conserved F or W. The D gene is left open where the match is weak. Clone size, where shown, is once, few, many, or a class for clones that have expanded.

v_call	d_call	clone_size	j_call	cdr3_aa	cdr3_nt
TRBV5-1	TRBD1	NA	TRBJ1-1	CASSSGTGGLNTEAFF	TGCGCCAGCAGCTCCGGGACAGGGGGCTTGAACACTGAAGCTTTCTTT
TRBV5-1	NA	few	TRBJ1-4	CASSLDQGRKLFF	TGCGCCAGCAGCTTGGATCAGGGGAGAAAACTGTTTTTT
TRBV29-1	NA	NA	TRBJ2-7	CSVSLSGLGEQYF	TGCAGCGTTTCCCTGAGCGGGCTTGGGGAGCAGTACTTC
TRBV5-1	TRBD2	NA	TRBJ2-7	CASSLAVSSGAYEQYF	TGCGCCAGCAGCTTGGCCGTTTCTAGCGGCGCCTACGAGCAGTACTTC
TRBV7-2	TRBD1	NA	TRBJ1-1	CASSATGPDTEAFF	TGTGCCAGCAGCGCGACAGGGCCAGACACTGAAGCTTTCTTT
TRBV5-1	NA	few	TRBJ1-1	CASGKQGNTEAFF	TGCGCCAGCGGCAAACAGGGGAACACTGAAGCTTTCTTT
TRBV5-4	NA	NA	TRBJ2-2	CASSPRARAGTGELFF	TGTGCCAGCAGCCCGCGGGCCCGGGCCGGCACCGGGGAGCTGTTTTTT
TRBV27	NA	NA	TRBJ1-6	CASRTGLESPLHF	TGTGCCAGCAGGACAGGATTGGAATCACCCCTCCACTTT
TRBV5-4	TRBD2	NA	TRBJ2-3	CASSLGTSGTDTQYF	TGTGCCAGCAGCCTCGGGACTAGCGGCACAGATACGCAGTATTTT
TRBV4-1	NA	NA	TRBJ2-7	CASSQGGVYEQYF	TGCGCCAGCAGCCAAGGGGGGGTCTACGAGCAGTACTTC
TRBV12-3/TRBV12-4	NA	few	TRBJ1-1	CASSFDTEAFF	TGTGCCAGCAGTTTCGACACTGAAGCTTTCTTT
TRBV4-3	TRBD1	NA	TRBJ1-1	CASSQGQGLMHTEAFF	TGCGCCAGCAGCCAAGGACAGGGGTTAATGCACACTGAAGCTTTCTTT
TRBV7-6	TRBD1	NA	TRBJ1-2	CASSLRTGGFEGYTF	TGTGCCAGCAGCCTAAGGACAGGGGGTTTTGAGGGCTACACCTTC
TRBV7-8	TRBD2	few	TRBJ2-4	CASSLGGGSPYF	TGTGCCAGCAGCTTAGGGGGCGGGAGCCCGTACTTC
TRBV30	TRBD2	NA	TRBJ2-3	CAWSPGGWSDTQYF	TGTGCCTGGAGTCCCGGGGGGTGGTCGGATACGCAGTATTTT
TRBV5-6	TRBD1	NA	TRBJ2-7	CASSLWDRGLYEQYF	TGTGCCAGCAGCTTGTGGGACAGGGGGCTGTACGAGCAGTACTTC
TRBV3-1/TRBV3-2	TRBD2	NA	TRBJ2-1	CASSQGLAGGYNEQFF	TGTGCCAGCAGCCAAGGGTTAGCGGGAGGTTACAATGAGCAGTTCTTC
TRBV11-2	NA	NA	TRBJ2-1	CASSGGLAMEQFF	TGTGCCAGCAGCGGGGGACTGGCCATGGAGCAGTTCTTC
TRBV2	NA	NA	TRBJ1-1	CAASEYSYSEAFF	TGTGCCGCCAGTGAGTACAGCTACTCTGAAGCTTTCTTT
TRBV5-3	NA	NA	TRBJ2-7	CARSSRNREAGEQYF	TGTGCCAGAAGCTCCCGAAACAGGGAAGCCGGCGAGCAGTACTTC
TRBV4-3	NA	NA	TRBJ1-4	CASSSGHPEEKLFF	TGCGCCAGCAGCAGTGGACATCCCGAGGAAAAACTGTTTTTT
TRBV9	NA	NA	TRBJ1-4	CASSAGPSGAATNEKLFF	TGTGCCAGCAGCGCTGGGCCTTCAGGGGCCGCAACTAATGAAAAACTGTTTTTT